Shown below are 29 T cell receptor beta chains from a single sample sequenced in a study of cytomegalovirus exposure and HLA in healthy donors. The primer mix had 60 Vbeta and 13 Jbeta primers. TCRdb keeps only in-frame clones here, not all; method: immunoSEQ multiplex PCR. Of around 150,000 clones detected, 73% appear once; the ten largest clones hold roughly 14%. Sequencing input: PBMCs. These TCRs come from a human donor in good health.

The chain couples TRBV11-3 to TRBJ2-1; TRBD2 matches 9 bases. From germline, CDR1 is SGHNT and CDR2 YENEEA. The V segment lost 0 bases and the J segment 5 bases; nucleotides outside the gene matches: 8. This CDR3 is built from 17 residues. CDR3 region: CASSLDGSGRPNNEQFF. CDR3 DNA sequence: TGTGCCAGCAGCTTAGACGGGAGCGGGAGGCCGAACAATGAGCAGTTCTTC. The full variable domain, in which reference TRBV11-3 and TRBJ2-1 provide the parts outside the CDR3, is EAGVVQSPRYKIIEKKQPVAFWCNPISGHNTLYWYLQNLGQGPELLIRYENEEAVDDSQLPKDRFSAERLKGVDSTLKIQPAELGDSAVYLCASSLDGSGRPNNEQFFGPGTRLTVL.

The genes are TRBV6-7 and TRBJ2-7, with 7 bases aligning to TRBD1. Being an ORF, TRBV6-7 has a function that is uncertain. V gave up 2 bases and J gave up 5 bases; unmatched junction bases: 6. The CDR3 extends over 14 amino acids. CDR3 protein: CASSYTQGRDEQYF. The CDR3 DNA is TGTGCCAGCAGTTACACACAGGGGCGGGACGAGCAGTACTTC.

This clone appeared once. The CDR3 region has the DNA TGTGCCACCAGCACCGGGACAGGGTGGCAAGAGACCCAGTACTTC. Protein: CATSTGTGWQETQYF. The rearrangement joins TRBV15 to TRBJ2-5, with 9 nucleotides matching TRBD1. The germline V gene has CDR1 LNHNV and CDR2 YYDKDF (reference sequence). This CDR3 has 15 amino acids. With V trimmed by 4 bases and J by 2 bases, 5 bases remained unmatched.

This chain uses TRBV5-1 with TRBJ2-7; D perhaps matches TRBD2 (6 bases). Deletions cut 0 bases from V and 7 bases from J, with 11 bases between. The CDR3 has 13 amino acids. Germline CDR1 reads SGHRS; CDR2 reads YFSETQ. CDR3 sequence: CASSLGGGEEQYF. The CDR3 bases are TGCGCCAGCAGCTTGGGGGGAGGTGAAGAGCAGTACTTC.

This chain connects TRBV27 to TRBJ2-6; D not resolved. Germline V gene data show CDR1 as MNHEY and CDR2 as SMNVEV (reference sequence). V was trimmed by 8 bases and J by 0 bases, leaving 8 bases between them. CDR3 size: 14 residues. CDR3 DNA sequence: TGTGCCAGCCTCTCCAGCTCTGGGGCCAACGTCCTGACTTTC. Translated: CASLSSSGANVLTF.

V usage is TRBV2 and J usage is TRBJ1-1; maybe TRBD1 (5 bases). The CDR3 is 16 amino acids. Trimming removed 3 bases from V and 0 bases from J, with 14 bases in between. CDR1 SNHLY and CDR2 FYNNEI come from the germline V gene. The CDR3 spells CASSDGQGYMNTEAFF. The DNA of the CDR3 is TGTGCCAGCAGTGACGGGCAGGGTTACATGAACACTGAAGCTTTCTTT.

The chain employs TRBV18 and TRBJ2-3; the match to TRBD2 covers 13 bases. With 3 bases clipped from V and 4 bases from J, the junction kept 4 bases outside the gene matches. Germline V gene data show CDR1 as KGHSH and CDR2 as LQKENI. The CDR3 runs to 16 residues. In DNA form, the CDR3 reads TGTGCCAGCTCACCCACTAGCGGGAGGGGTGCAGATACGCAGTATTTT. Amino acid sequence: CASSPTSGRGADTQYF.

The chain couples TRBV4-2 to TRBJ2-3; TRBD2 might be the D (7 bases). CDR3 length equals 17 residues. Germline assignment: CDR1 LGHNA and CDR2 YNFKEQ. Trimming pared 1 base from V and 2 bases from J, leaving 16 bases between. The CDR3 loop reads CASSQGRGGVDTDTQYF. In DNA, the CDR3 is TGTGCCAGCAGCCAAGGAAGAGGGGGGGTAGACACAGATACGCAGTATTTT.

Here the CDR3 reads CAIPGQGVNDGYTF. The DNA of the CDR3 is TGTGCCATCCCGGGACAGGGGGTAAATGATGGCTACACCTTC. This rearrangement joins TRBV10-3 to TRBJ1-2, with 11 nucleotides matching TRBD1. Losses at the gene ends were 8 bases for V and 6 bases for J; bases not matched to a gene: 8. This CDR3 is built from 14 residues. In germline, CDR1 is ENHRY, CDR2 SYGVKD.

The J gene is TRBJ1-4, the V gene TRBV5-4; the D gene is possibly TRBD1 (5 bases). CDR3 length equals 15 residues. V was clipped by 2 bases and J by 1 base, with 9 bases between them. Germline V gives CDR1 SGHNT, CDR2 YYREEE (reference sequence). In DNA form, the CDR3 reads TGTGCCAGCAGCTTCCAGGGAGGAACTAATGAAAAACTGTTTTTT. Its protein product is CASSFQGGTNEKLFF.

The V gene is TRBV6-5, the J gene TRBJ2-7, with no clear D. There are 15 residues in the CDR3. The germline V and J ends were trimmed by 8 bases and 6 bases, with 23 bases remaining between them. Germline V gives CDR1 MNHEY, CDR2 SVGAGI. The CDR3 sequence: CASSRGSYAFLEQYF. For the CDR3, the DNA is TGTGCCAGCTCTCGAGGTAGCTATGCCTTCCTCGAGCAGTACTTC.

The chain combines TRBV4-1 with TRBJ2-5; the D gene is possibly TRBD2 (5 bases). V was cut by 2 bases and J by 2 bases, with 9 bases left in between. Germline V gene lookup returns CDR1 MGHRA and CDR2 YSYEKL. This CDR3 is 14 amino acids long. CDR3 nucleotide sequence: TGCGCCAGCAGCCAACTCTGGGAGCAAGAGACCCAGTACTTC. Protein sequence: CASSQLWEQETQYF.

This clone was recorded a few times. This chain joins TRBV28 and TRBJ2-7, with a tentative D call TRBD1 (6 bases). The CDR3 sequence is 14 residues long. Trimming pared 6 bases from V and 0 bases from J, leaving 12 bases between. Germline assignment: CDR1 MDHEN and CDR2 SYDVKM. The CDR3 region is CASSPPDSSYEQYF. The CDR3 DNA is TGTGCCAGCAGCCCCCCGGACAGCTCCTACGAGCAGTACTTC.

The chain couples TRBV5-8 to TRBJ1-5, with TRBD1 matching 10 bases. After removal of 2 bases from V and 7 bases from J, the junction contained 6 bases not matched to a gene. Germline lookup yields CDR1 SGHTS and CDR2 YDEGEE. The CDR3 spans 15 residues. DNA for the CDR3: TGTGCCAGCAGCTTAGCGACAGGGGGCGAACAGCCCCAGCATTTT. This translates into CASSLATGGEQPQHF.

The V and J genes are TRBV28 and TRBJ2-3; perhaps TRBD2 as D (6 bases). Per the germline V gene, CDR1 is MDHEN and CDR2 is SYDVKM. Trimming took 7 bases from V and 2 from J, leaving 16 bases between them. The CDR3 length is 15 residues. The chain's CDR3 is CASIVSRGATDTQYF. CDR3 DNA: TGTGCCAGCATTGTGTCTCGCGGGGCCACAGATACGCAGTATTTT.

V gene TRBV9 combines with J gene TRBJ1-1; 8 bases fit TRBD1. V shed 4 bases, J shed 0 bases, and the junction held 5 bases outside the gene matches. This CDR3 region has 15 residues. Per the germline V gene, CDR1 is SGDLS and CDR2 is YYNGEE. CDR3 bases: TGTGCCAGCAGCACAACGACAGGGGTGAACACTGAAGCTTTCTTT. Translated: CASSTTTGVNTEAFF.

Only a few counts were recorded for this clone. J is TRBJ1-5 and V is TRBV7-3, with D maybe TRBD1 (5 bases). The CDR3 has 13 amino acids. Per the germline V gene, CDR1 is SGHTA and CDR2 is FQGTGA. The DNA for the CDR3 is TGTGGCGAAAGGGGCACCACGGGCCAGCCCCAGCATTTT. Its translation is CGERGTTGQPQHF.

The rearrangement links TRBV12-5 to TRBJ1-5; the D is unclear. Trimming removed 7 bases at V and 11 bases at J, with 15 bases between. Germline V CDR1 and CDR2: LGHNT, FRNRAP. This CDR3 spans 12 amino acids. As DNA, the CDR3 is TGTGCTAGTGCCTCAGGCACTGTGTCCCAGCATTTT. Translation: CASASGTVSQHF.

This CDR3 reads CASSLGQGATEAFF. CDR3 nucleotide sequence: TGTGCCAGCAGCTTAGGCCAGGGGGCCACTGAAGCTTTCTTT. The genes are TRBV7-9 and TRBJ1-1; 8 nucleotides match TRBD1. Germline V gene lookup returns CDR1 SEHNR and CDR2 FQNEAQ (reference sequence). Germline trimming cut 1 base from V and 4 bases from J; bases unmatched to any gene: 2. The CDR3 sequence is 14 residues long.

Details on this clone: Distinct nucleotide sequences in the sample also encode this CDR3. This chain uses TRBV6-5 with TRBJ1-1; the D is unclear. Looked up from germline, CDR1 is MNHEY and CDR2 is SVGAGI. This CDR3 is built from 13 residues. Trimming cost V 2 bases and J 1 base, with 5 bases left between them. CDR3 nucleotides: TGTGCCAGCAGTTACGGCGGGAACACTGAAGCTTTCTTT. This sequence encodes CASSYGGNTEAFF.

The rearrangement links TRBV29-1 to TRBJ1-2, with D tentatively TRBD1 (6 bases). Germline V CDR1 and CDR2: SQVTM, ANQGSEA. This CDR3 has 13 residues. V gave up 7 bases and J gave up 2 bases, with 14 bases separating them. CDR3 amino acids: CSAPQGYNYGYTF. CDR3 coding DNA: TGCAGCGCCCCTCAGGGGTACAACTATGGCTACACCTTC.

This clone appeared a single time. V is TRBV29-1 and J is TRBJ2-1, with D uncertain. The CDR3 is 14 residues long. CDR1 is SQVTM, CDR2 ANQGSEA, per germline. V shed 4 bases and J shed 0 bases, with 10 bases lying between them. CDR3 nucleotides: TGCAGCGTTGTCCGCCCTAGCTCCTACAATGAGCAGTTCTTC. This encodes CSVVRPSSYNEQFF.

The chain joins TRBV28 to TRBJ2-2; D is perhaps TRBD2 (6 bases). Per the germline V gene, CDR1 is MDHEN and CDR2 is SYDVKM. The CDR3 sequence is 14 residues long. Trimming stripped 2 bases from V and 8 bases from J, with 12 bases between. Here the CDR3 DNA reads TGTGCCAGCAGTTTAAGCGGGCCCAAAGGGGAGCTGTTTTTT. Translation gives CASSLSGPKGELFF.

CDR3 amino acids: CASSYAGEVYEQYF. CDR3 DNA: TGTGCCAGCAGTTACGCGGGCGAAGTTTACGAGCAGTACTTC. The chain has TRBV6-5 and TRBJ2-7; D is perhaps TRBD2 (5 bases). CDR1 is MNHEY and CDR2 is SVGAGI in the germline V gene. V gave up 2 bases and J gave up 4 bases, with 12 bases separating them. The length of the CDR3 is 14 residues.

Notes on this clone: At the DNA level, this CDR3 is encoded by other sequences in the same sample as well. J is TRBJ1-1 and V is TRBV9; D unresolved. V gave up 5 bases and J gave up 0 bases, with 8 bases separating them. The CDR3 runs 13 residues. Germline loops: CDR1 SGDLS, CDR2 YYNGEE. The CDR3 loop reads CASSVQVNTEAFF. As DNA, the CDR3 is TGTGCCAGCAGTGTTCAGGTGAACACTGAAGCTTTCTTT.

J is TRBJ1-2 and V is TRBV6-1, with 10 nucleotides matching TRBD1. Germline loops: CDR1 MNHNS, CDR2 SASEGT. V was clipped by 3 bases and J by 4 bases; unmatched bases: 14. The CDR3 is 18 residues long. The DNA for the CDR3 is TGTGCCAGCAGTGATTTAGTCCTCGGGACAGGGGTCGCCTATGGCTACACCTTC. Translation: CASSDLVLGTGVAYGYTF.

The chain recombines TRBV2 with TRBJ1-2, with a tentative D call TRBD1 (6 bases). V lost 5 bases to trimming and J lost 2 bases, with 9 bases between them. Germline V gives CDR1 SNHLY, CDR2 FYNNEI. The CDR3 spans 13 residues. The DNA for the CDR3 is TGTGCCAGCAGTCGGGACACAAACTATGGCTACACCTTC. Translated: CASSRDTNYGYTF.

The rearrangement links TRBV7-6 to TRBJ2-3, with 11 bases aligning to TRBD1. V gave up 5 bases and J gave up 4 bases; unmatched junction bases: 5. CDR1 is SGHVS and CDR2 is FNYEAQ in the germline V gene. This CDR3 has 15 amino acids. CDR3 nucleotide sequence: TGTGCCAGCAGCACCGGACAGGGGGCATCAGATACGCAGTATTTT. Residues: CASSTGQGASDTQYF.

This chain links TRBV27 with TRBJ1-2; TRBD1 agrees at 12 bases. Trimming cost V 3 bases and J 7 bases; bases outside gene matches: 6. The CDR3 consists of 15 residues. CDR1 and CDR2 from the germline V gene are MNHEY and SMNVEV (reference sequence). Here the CDR3 reads CASSLGQGAHRGYTF. CDR3 bases: TGTGCCAGCAGTTTGGGACAGGGGGCGCATCGTGGCTACACCTTC.